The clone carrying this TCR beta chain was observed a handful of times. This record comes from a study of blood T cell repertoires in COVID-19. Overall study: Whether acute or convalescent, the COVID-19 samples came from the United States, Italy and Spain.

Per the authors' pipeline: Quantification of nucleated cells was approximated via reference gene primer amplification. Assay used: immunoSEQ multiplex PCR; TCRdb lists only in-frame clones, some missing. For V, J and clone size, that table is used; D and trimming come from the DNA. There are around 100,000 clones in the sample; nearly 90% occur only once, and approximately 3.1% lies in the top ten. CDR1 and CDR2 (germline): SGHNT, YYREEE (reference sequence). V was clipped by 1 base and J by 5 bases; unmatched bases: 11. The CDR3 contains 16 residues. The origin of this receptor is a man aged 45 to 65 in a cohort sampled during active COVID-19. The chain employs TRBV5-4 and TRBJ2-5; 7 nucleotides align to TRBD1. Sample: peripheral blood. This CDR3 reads CASSLTGAAPIETQYF. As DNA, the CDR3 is TGTGCCAGCAGCTTGACAGGGGCGGCACCCATCGAGACCCAGTACTTC.